Here is one T cell receptor beta chain with its context. Its antigen has not been determined. The input lacks base qualities; no much larger clone sits a single base away. Samples from volunteer blood donors who had recovered from COVID-19 were contributed by a second Seattle source. Whole blood was collected in K2EDTA tubes by collaborating institutions according to the institutions' own protocols. Collaborator samples were shipped for TCRbeta analysis as frozen whole blood, isolated PBMCs, or DNA extracted from either sample type. TCRbeta CDR3 regions were amplified from genomic DNA by means of the immunoSEQ Assay, a bias-controlled multiplex PCR. Processing in the source paper ran as follows. The number of nucleated cells in each sample was estimated from the amplification of reference gene primers within the assay. To quantify the absolute abundance of each unique TCRbeta CDR3 rearrangement, sequence reads were collapsed and filtered. Productive Simpson clonality was computed per sample as the square root of Simpson's diversity index over productive rearrangements. The table comes from immuneACCESS by way of TCRdb, which keeps in-frame sequences with V and J called. Part of the clones is missing from these tables; in studies checked, under half for an unresolved V gene and the rest for unknown reasons. V, J and clone size derive from that table, while D and trimming were established from the DNA sequence. Present in this sample are under 150,000 clones, 75% to 90% of which were seen just once. The ten largest clones take up approximately 20% of the sample.

These data come from a study of blood T cell repertoires in COVID-19 (dated by TCRdb to the early 2020s). Regarding the research as a whole: Samples covering the acute and convalescent phases of COVID-19 were provided by collaborators in the United States, Italy and Spain. The samples were drawn from two sources: the first 160 participants of the ongoing ImmuneRACE study, and 1,000 to 1,500 subjects contributed by 6 global collaborators. Where HLA class I and class II types were available, the types were taken from metadata supplied by the sample provider, not from assay-based typing. Sample metadata almost always included a de-identified subject ID, COVID-19 status, age in years and sex. The material from the prospective study consisted of cDNA or gDNA derived from T cells, B-cell-depleted T cells, or PBMCs. The dataset comprised deeply sampled blood TCRbeta repertoires from subjects exposed to, actively infected with, or recovered from COVID-19. A freely available public database, intended as a resource for researchers studying the immune response to SARS-CoV-2, is where the repertoires were released. General findings and caveats noted by the study authors: How much clinical and demographic metadata was included differed by source and by participant, and the metadata was provided uncurated.

The sequenced material came from peripheral blood. This sequence originates from a woman aged 45-60 years who had recovered from COVID-19.

CDR3 sequence: CASSYLTVSNYGYTF. In nucleotide form, the sequence is TGTGCCAGCAGTTACCTGACAGTTTCCAACTATGGCTACACCTTC. Rearrangement joined TRBV6-6 to TRBJ1-2; D gene: possibly TRBD1, on 5 matching bases. The germline V gene encodes CDR1 MNHNY and CDR2 SVGAGI (reference sequence). At the junction V is shortened by 2 bases and J by 2 bases, with 12 bases in between. The CDR3 measures 15 amino acids from cysteine to phenylalanine. Only CDR3 DNA is held: 45 bases, read in frame from base 1.